The next 10 T cell receptor beta chains were all read from a single sample in a study of T cell responses to AZD1222 COVID-19 vaccine. Generated by immunoSEQ multiplex PCR, the TCRdb table keeps only in-frame clones and is missing some. The data contain about 120,000 clones, more than 80% of them singletons. The sample consisted of peripheral blood, taken 28 days after the second dose of the MenACWY control vaccine. The receptors come from an adult who received the MenACWY meningococcal vaccine as a control.

The V call is TRBV3-1 (or the pseudogene TRBV3-2), the J call TRBJ1-1, with D tentatively TRBD1 (5 bases). V was clipped by 1 base and J by 5 bases, with 14 bases between them. Germline loops: CDR1 LGHDT, CDR2 YNNKEL (reference sequence). The CDR3 runs to 15 residues. The DNA of the CDR3 is TGTGCCAGCAGCCAAGCAGGTGGGACGAGGACTGAAGCTTTCTTT. This gives the protein CASSQAGGTRTEAFF.

The table lists this clone with a few counts. The chain couples TRBV10-3 to TRBJ1-1; D gene unclear. The CDR3 spans 14 residues. Deletions cut 0 bases from V and 7 bases from J, with 12 bases between. Looked up from germline, CDR1 is ENHRY and CDR2 is SYGVKD. This CDR3 is CAISESGGLHEAFF. The CDR3 coding sequence is TGTGCCATCAGTGAGTCCGGAGGACTCCATGAAGCTTTCTTT.

This chain connects TRBV7-6 to TRBJ1-6, with D tentatively TRBD1 (6 bases). Between the trimmed V and J ends, which lost 4 bases and 5 bases, there was a span of 21 bases. The germline gives CDR1 SGHVS, CDR2 FNYEAQ. The CDR3 extends over 18 amino acids. The CDR3 nucleotides read TGTGCCAGCAGCTGCCCCCAGGTGGTGTACAGGGATAATTCACCCCTCCACTTT. It codes for CASSCPQVVYRDNSPLHF.

The chain recombines TRBV3-1 (or the pseudogene TRBV3-2) with TRBJ1-1; a possible D gene is TRBD1 (6 bases). CDR1 LGHDT and CDR2 YNNKEL come from the germline V gene (reference sequence). Trimming removed 1 base from V and 9 bases from J, with 15 bases in between. The CDR3 spans 14 residues. The CDR3 DNA is TGTGCCAGCAGCCAAGTCGGGGGGCGGGACAAAGCTTTCTTT. Translated: CASSQVGGRDKAFF.

The rearrangement uses TRBV7-2 and TRBJ2-1, with D tentatively TRBD1 (6 bases). Germline V lookup: CDR1 SGHTA, CDR2 FQGNSA. The length of the CDR3 is 13 residues. V was pared by 5 bases and J by 5 bases, with 10 bases between. The CDR3 coding sequence is TGTGCCAGCAGCAAAGGACAGCACAATGAGCAGTTCTTC. Translating gives CASSKGQHNEQFF.

This clone was observed once. This sequence joins TRBV5-1 and TRBJ2-2; 12 positions agree with TRBD1. The CDR3 contains 15 residues. Germline CDR1 and CDR2: SGHRS and YFSETQ. With V trimmed by 4 bases and J by 5 bases, 3 bases remained unmatched. The CDR3 is CASSRDRGQTGELFF. In DNA form, the CDR3 reads TGCGCCAGCAGCCGGGACAGGGGGCAAACCGGGGAGCTGTTTTTT.

This clone showed up just once. This rearrangement joins TRBV7-9 to TRBJ1-1, with D hard to call. Germline CDR1 reads SEHNR; CDR2 reads FQNEAQ (reference sequence). This CDR3 spans 12 amino acids. V gave up 4 bases and J gave up 5 bases, with 8 bases separating them. CDR3 sequence reads: CASSSKGTEAFF. CDR3 in DNA: TGTGCCAGCAGCTCAAAAGGGACTGAAGCTTTCTTT. Variable domain in full (rest from reference TRBV7-9 and TRBJ1-1): DTGVSQNPRHKITKRGQNVTFRCDPISEHNRLYWYRQTLGQGPEFLTYFQNEAQLEKSRLLSDRFSAERPKGSFSTLEIQRTEQGDSAMYLCASSSKGTEAFFGQGTRLTVV.

The chain recombines TRBV3-1 (or the pseudogene TRBV3-2) with TRBJ1-1, with 7 bases matching TRBD1. The J segment lost 7 bases and the V segment lost 1 base, leaving 0 bases of the junction unmatched. This CDR3 has 12 residues. Germline assignment: CDR1 LGHDT and CDR2 YNNKEL (reference sequence). The CDR3 DNA reads TGTGCCAGCAGCCAAGGGACAGGTGAAGCTTTCTTT. This gives the protein CASSQGTGEAFF.

The rearrangement links TRBV18 to TRBJ1-4; TRBD1 matches at 8 bases. Per the germline V gene, CDR1 is KGHSH and CDR2 is LQKENI. The CDR3 sequence is 18 residues long. V was clipped by 3 bases and J by 0 bases; unmatched bases: 9. CDR3 amino acids: CASSPTRGQGATNEKLFF. In DNA, the CDR3 is TGTGCCAGCTCACCCACCAGGGGGCAAGGTGCAACTAATGAAAAACTGTTTTTT.

The chain carries TRBV6-2 or TRBV6-3 and TRBJ1-4; D is uncertain. Germline V gene sequence: CDR1 MNHEY, CDR2 SVGEGT. The CDR3 is 15 amino acids. Trimming left V 4 bases short and J 7 bases short, with 16 bases between. In nucleotides, the CDR3 is TGTGCCAGCAGTTCGACACCTCCGGGAGGTGAAAAACTGTTTTTT. This encodes CASSSTPPGGEKLFF.